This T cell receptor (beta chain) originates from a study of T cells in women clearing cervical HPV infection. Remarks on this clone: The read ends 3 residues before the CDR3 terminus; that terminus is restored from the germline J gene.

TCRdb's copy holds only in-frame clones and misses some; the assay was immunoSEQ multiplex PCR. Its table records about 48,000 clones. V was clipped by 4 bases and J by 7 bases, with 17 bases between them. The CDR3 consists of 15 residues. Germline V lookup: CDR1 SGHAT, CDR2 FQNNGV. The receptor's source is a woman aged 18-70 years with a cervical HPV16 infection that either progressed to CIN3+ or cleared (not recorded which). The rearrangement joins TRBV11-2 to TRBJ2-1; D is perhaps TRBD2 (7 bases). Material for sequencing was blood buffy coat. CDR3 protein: CASSYGGALRNEQFF. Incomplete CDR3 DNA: TGTGCCAGCAGCTATGGGGGGGCGCTTCGAAATGAG. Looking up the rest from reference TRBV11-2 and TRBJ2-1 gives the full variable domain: EAGVAQSPRYKIIEKRQSVAFWCNPISGHATLYWYQQILGQGPKLLIQFQNNGVVDDSQLPKDRFSAERLKGVDSTLKIQPAKLEDSAVYLCASSYGGALRNEQFFGPGTRLTVL.